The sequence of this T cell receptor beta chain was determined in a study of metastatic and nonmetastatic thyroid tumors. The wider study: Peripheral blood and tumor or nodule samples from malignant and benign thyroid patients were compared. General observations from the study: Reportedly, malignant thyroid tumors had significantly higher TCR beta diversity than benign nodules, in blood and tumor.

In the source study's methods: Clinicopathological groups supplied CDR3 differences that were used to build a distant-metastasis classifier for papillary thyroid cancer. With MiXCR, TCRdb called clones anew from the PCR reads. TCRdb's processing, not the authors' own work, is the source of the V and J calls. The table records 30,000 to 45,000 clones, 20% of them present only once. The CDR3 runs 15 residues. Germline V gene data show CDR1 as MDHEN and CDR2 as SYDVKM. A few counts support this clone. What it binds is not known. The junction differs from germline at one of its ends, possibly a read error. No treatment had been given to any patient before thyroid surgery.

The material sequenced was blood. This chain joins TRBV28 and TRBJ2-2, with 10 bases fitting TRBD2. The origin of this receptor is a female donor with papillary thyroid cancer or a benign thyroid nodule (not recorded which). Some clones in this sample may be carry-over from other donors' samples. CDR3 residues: CASSSLAGGHRGAVF. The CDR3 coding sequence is TGTGCCAGCAGTTCCTTAGCGGGAGGTCATAGGGGAGCTGTTTTT.